This T cell receptor beta chain appears in the sequencing data of a study of blood T cell repertoires in COVID-19. The wider study: The study drew acute and convalescent COVID-19 samples from the United States, Italy and Spain.

In the original workflow: Amplification of reference gene primers was used by the study to estimate nucleated cell counts. Clones were sequenced by immunoSEQ multiplex PCR, and TCRdb holds only the in-frame ones, with some missing. V, J and clone size reflect that table, while D and trimming were determined from the DNA. Among about 86,000 clones listed, about nine tenths were seen once. The CDR3 has 14 residues. Germline lookup yields CDR1 SGHTA and CDR2 FQGTGA. J gave up 4 bases and V 5 bases, and 4 bases lay outside the gene matches. The sequenced sample consisted of peripheral blood. This chain connects TRBV7-3 to TRBJ2-3; 9 nucleotides align to TRBD2. The origin of this receptor is a human donor in a cohort sampled during active COVID-19. Here the CDR3 reads CASSGGTSPDTQYF. CDR3 DNA: TGTGCCAGCAGCGGCGGGACTAGCCCAGATACGCAGTATTTT.